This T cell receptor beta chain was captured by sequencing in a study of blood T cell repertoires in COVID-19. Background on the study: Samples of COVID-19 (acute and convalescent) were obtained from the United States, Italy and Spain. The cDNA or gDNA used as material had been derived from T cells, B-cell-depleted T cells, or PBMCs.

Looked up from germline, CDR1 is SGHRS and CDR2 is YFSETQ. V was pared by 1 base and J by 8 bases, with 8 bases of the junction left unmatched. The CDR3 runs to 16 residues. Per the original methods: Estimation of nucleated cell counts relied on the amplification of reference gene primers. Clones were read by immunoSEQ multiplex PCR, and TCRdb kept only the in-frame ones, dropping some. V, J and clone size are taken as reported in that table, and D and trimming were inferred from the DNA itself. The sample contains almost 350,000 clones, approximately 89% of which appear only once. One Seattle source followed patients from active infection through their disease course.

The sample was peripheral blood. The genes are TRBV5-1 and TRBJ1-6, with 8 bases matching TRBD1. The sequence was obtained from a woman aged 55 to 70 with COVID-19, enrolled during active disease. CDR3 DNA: TGCGCCAGCAGCTTGACCCCGGGACAGGCGTATTCACCCCTCCACTTT. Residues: CASSLTPGQAYSPLHF.